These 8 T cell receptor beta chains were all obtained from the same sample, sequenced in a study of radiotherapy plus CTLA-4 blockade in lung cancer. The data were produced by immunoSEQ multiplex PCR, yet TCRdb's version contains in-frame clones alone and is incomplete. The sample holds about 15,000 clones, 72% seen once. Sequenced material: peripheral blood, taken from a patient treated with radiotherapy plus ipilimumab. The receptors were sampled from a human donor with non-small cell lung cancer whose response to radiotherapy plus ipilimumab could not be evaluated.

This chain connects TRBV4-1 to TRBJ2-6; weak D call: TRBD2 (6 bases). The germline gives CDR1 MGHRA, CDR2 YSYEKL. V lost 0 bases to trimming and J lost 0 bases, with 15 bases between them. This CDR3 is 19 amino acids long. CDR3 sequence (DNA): TGCGCCAGCAGCCAAGATAGGAGGCGGGGAGCCTCTGGGGCCAACGTCCTGACTTTC. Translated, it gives CASSQDRRRGASGANVLTF.

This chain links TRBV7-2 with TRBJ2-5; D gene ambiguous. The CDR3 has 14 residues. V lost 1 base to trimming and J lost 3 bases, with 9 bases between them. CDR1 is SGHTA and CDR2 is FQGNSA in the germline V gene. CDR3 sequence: CASSLGPGEETQYF. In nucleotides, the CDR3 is TGTGCCAGCAGCTTAGGGCCAGGCGAAGAGACCCAGTACTTC.

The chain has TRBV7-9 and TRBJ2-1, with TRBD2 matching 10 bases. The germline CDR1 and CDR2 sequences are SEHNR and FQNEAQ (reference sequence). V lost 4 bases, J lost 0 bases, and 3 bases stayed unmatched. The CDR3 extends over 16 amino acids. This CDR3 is CASSSGLAASYNEQFF. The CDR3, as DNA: TGTGCCAGCAGCTCTGGACTAGCGGCCTCCTACAATGAGCAGTTCTTC.

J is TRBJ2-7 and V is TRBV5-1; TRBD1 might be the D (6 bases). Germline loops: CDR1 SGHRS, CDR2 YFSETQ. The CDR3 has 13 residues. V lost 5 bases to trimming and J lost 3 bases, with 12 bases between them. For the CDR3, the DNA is TGCGCCAGCAGTGTCGACAGGAGCTACGAGCAGTACTTC. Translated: CASSVDRSYEQYF.

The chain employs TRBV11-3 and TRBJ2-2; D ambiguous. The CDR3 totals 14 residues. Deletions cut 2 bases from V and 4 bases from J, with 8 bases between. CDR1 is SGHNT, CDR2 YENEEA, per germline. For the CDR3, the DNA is TGTGCCAGCAGCTTAAGTAGTCCCACCGGGGAGCTGTTTTTT. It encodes CASSLSSPTGELFF.

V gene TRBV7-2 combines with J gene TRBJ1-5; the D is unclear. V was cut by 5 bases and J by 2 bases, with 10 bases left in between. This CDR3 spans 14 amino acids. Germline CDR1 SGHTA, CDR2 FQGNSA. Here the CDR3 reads CASSHRVGNQPQHF. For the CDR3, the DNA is TGTGCCAGCAGCCACCGGGTCGGCAATCAGCCCCAGCATTTT.

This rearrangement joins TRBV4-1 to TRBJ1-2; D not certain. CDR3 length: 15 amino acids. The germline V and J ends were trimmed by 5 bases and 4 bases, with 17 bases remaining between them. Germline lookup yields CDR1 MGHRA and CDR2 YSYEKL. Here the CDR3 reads CASSYFRDSLYGYTF. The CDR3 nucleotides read TGCGCCAGCAGCTATTTCCGGGATTCCCTCTATGGCTACACCTTC.

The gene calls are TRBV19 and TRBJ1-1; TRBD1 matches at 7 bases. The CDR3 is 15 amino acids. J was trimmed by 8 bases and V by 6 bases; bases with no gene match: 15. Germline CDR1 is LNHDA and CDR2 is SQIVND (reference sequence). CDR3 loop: CASSPFLGTAPEAFF. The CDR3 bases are TGTGCCAGTAGCCCTTTCTTAGGGACAGCCCCAGAAGCTTTCTTT.